A single sample is the source of the 27 T cell receptor beta chains below, sequenced in a study of blood T cell repertoires in COVID-19. Using immunoSEQ multiplex PCR, the repertoire was profiled, and TCRdb retains in-frame clones only, with some absent. The sample includes some 96,000 clones, 85% to 90% of them seen just once. The source material was peripheral blood. These receptors all stem from a human donor in a cohort sampled during active COVID-19.

This clone was counted once. The chain combines TRBV19 with TRBJ2-1, with 10 positions matching TRBD2. The V segment lost 5 bases and the J segment 10 bases; nucleotides outside the gene matches: 17. Germline-derived CDR1 and CDR2 are LNHDA and SQIVND (reference sequence). This CDR3 comprises 17 residues. CDR3 DNA sequence: TGTGCCAGTAGTTCGTTAGCGGGAGGACGGGCGGGCAGGGAGCAGTTCTTC. Its translation: CASSSLAGGRAGREQFF.

V is TRBV6-5 and J is TRBJ2-6; tentatively, D is TRBD2 (5 bases). The germline V gene has CDR1 MNHEY and CDR2 SVGAGI. Between the trimmed V and J ends, which lost 4 bases and 7 bases, there was a span of 14 bases. This CDR3 is 15 amino acids long. CDR3 in DNA: TGTGCCAGCAGTTCGCCCGGGGATGATGCCAACGTCCTGACTTTC. It specifies CASSSPGDDANVLTF.

The rearrangement links TRBV5-1 to TRBJ1-1, with D possibly TRBD1 on 5 matching bases. CDR3 length: 12 residues. Trimming removed 4 bases from V and 7 bases from J, with 11 bases in between. Germline CDR1 and CDR2: SGHRS and YFSETQ. This CDR3 reads CASSISTVEAFF. For the CDR3, the DNA is TGCGCCAGCAGCATCTCGACAGTTGAAGCTTTCTTT.

J is TRBJ2-2 and V is TRBV6-5; no definite D call. CDR1 and CDR2 from the germline V gene are MNHEY and SVGAGI. The CDR3 is 13 amino acids. The ends were cut back, 6 bases at V and 2 bases at J, with 7 bases in the middle. The chain's CDR3 is CASRSINTGELFF. The CDR3 nucleotides are TGTGCCAGCAGGAGTATAAACACCGGGGAGCTGTTTTTT.

The chain recombines TRBV9 with TRBJ2-7, with D perhaps TRBD2 (7 bases). Per germline, CDR1 SGDLS and CDR2 YYNGEE. The V end lost 1 base, the J end lost 6 bases, and 17 bases lay between the germline ends. The CDR3 sequence is 15 residues long. The CDR3 protein is CASSVSGEGVGEQYF. The CDR3, as DNA: TGTGCCAGCAGCGTAAGCGGGGAGGGGGTTGGCGAGCAGTACTTC.

V usage is TRBV7-9 and J usage is TRBJ1-3; the D gene is possibly TRBD1 (5 bases). The CDR3 contains 14 residues. Germline CDR1 SEHNR, CDR2 FQNEAQ (reference sequence). The V end was cut by 5 bases, the J end by 6 bases, with 14 bases between. The CDR3 nucleotides are TGTGCCAGCAGCGAGGACGGGGGGGAAAACACCATATATTTT. It codes for CASSEDGGENTIYF.

The chain joins TRBV4-1 to TRBJ1-5; D call uncertain. Looked up from germline, CDR1 is MGHRA and CDR2 is YSYEKL. The CDR3 covers 16 residues. V gave up 0 bases and J gave up 4 bases, with 13 bases separating them. CDR3 coding DNA: TGCGCCAGCAGCCAAGATCCGGGAGGAAGAAATCAGCCCCAGCATTTT. Its translation is CASSQDPGGRNQPQHF.

CDR3 protein: CASSFSGGAVFVEAFF. For the CDR3, the DNA is TGCGCCAGCAGCTTTTCAGGGGGCGCGGTGTTTGTTGAAGCTTTCTTT. The chain links TRBV5-1 to TRBJ1-1; 8 bases line up with TRBD1. Germline CDR1 is SGHRS and CDR2 is YFSETQ. This CDR3 has 16 amino acids. Germline trimming cut 2 bases from V and 7 bases from J; bases unmatched to any gene: 13.

This clone has a single count. This chain uses TRBV28 with TRBJ2-2; 9 bases line up with TRBD2. Looked up from germline, CDR1 is MDHEN and CDR2 is SYDVKM. V trimming: 4 bases; J trimming: 6 bases; junction bases outside the gene matches: 9. The CDR3 totals 16 residues. CDR3: CASSSAGLAIAGELFF. The CDR3 nucleotides are TGTGCCAGCAGTTCCGCAGGACTAGCGATCGCCGGGGAGCTGTTTTTT.

The DNA of the CDR3 is TGTGCCAGCAGCTTGGAAGCTAGCGGGAGTACCGCCTACAATGAGCAGTTCTTC. Translation gives CASSLEASGSTAYNEQFF. V is TRBV5-8 and J is TRBJ2-1; 10 nucleotides line up with TRBD2. Germline V gives CDR1 SGHTS, CDR2 YDEGEE. V lost 0 bases, J lost 2 bases, and 8 bases stayed unmatched. The CDR3 covers 18 residues.

The chain is built from TRBV18 and TRBJ2-3; the match to TRBD2 covers 11 bases. The V and J ends lost 3 bases and 2 bases, in that order; junction bases with no gene match: 7. Germline-derived CDR1 and CDR2 are KGHSH and LQKENI. This CDR3 region has 17 residues. The CDR3 is CASSPSGTSGYTDTQYF. In DNA, the CDR3 is TGTGCCAGCTCACCGAGCGGGACTAGCGGATACACAGATACGCAGTATTTT. Together with reference TRBV18 and TRBJ2-3, the CDR3 gives the full variable domain: NAGVMQNPRHLVRRRGQEARLRCSPMKGHSHVYWYRQLPEEGLKFMVYLQKENIIDESGMPKERFSAEFPKEGPSILRIQQVVRGDSAAYFCASSPSGTSGYTDTQYFGPGTRLTVL.

The chain couples TRBV6-5 to TRBJ2-5; D gene unclear. Looked up from germline, CDR1 is MNHEY and CDR2 is SVGAGI. There are 15 residues in the CDR3. V dropped 0 bases and J dropped 5 bases, with 13 bases sitting between them. This CDR3 is CASSYSRLGGETQYF. CDR3 bases: TGTGCCAGCAGTTACTCGAGGCTCGGTGGCGAGACCCAGTACTTC.

This rearrangement joins TRBV7-9 to TRBJ2-1; the D is unclear. Trimming removed 5 bases from V and 3 bases from J, with 11 bases in between. CDR3 length: 14 amino acids. Looked up from germline, CDR1 is SEHNR and CDR2 is FQNEAQ (reference sequence). CDR3 coding DNA: TGTGCCAGCAGCCCTCCCGGGTACTACAATGAGCAGTTCTTC. Protein sequence: CASSPPGYYNEQFF.

This sequence joins TRBV11-2 and TRBJ2-7; 9 bases align to TRBD1. CDR3 length: 14 amino acids. CDR1 is SGHAT, CDR2 FQNNGV, per germline. The trim removed 1 base at V and 2 bases at J, leaving 0 bases unmatched. The DNA for the CDR3 is TGTGCCAGCAGCTTAGGACAGGGGGCCTACGAGCAGTACTTC. It yields the protein CASSLGQGAYEQYF.

The chain carries TRBV28 and TRBJ2-3, with a tentative D call TRBD1 (5 bases). The V gene's germline CDR1 is MDHEN and CDR2 SYDVKM. V was trimmed by 8 bases and J by 2 bases, leaving 17 bases between them. The CDR3 consists of 15 residues. CDR3 DNA sequence: TGTGCCAGCCGTCAGGGCTCCCTCTTCACAGATACGCAGTATTTT. Translating gives CASRQGSLFTDTQYF.

V usage is TRBV28 and J usage is TRBJ2-1; 12 nucleotides align to TRBD2. Germline CDR1 is MDHEN and CDR2 is SYDVKM. The CDR3 has 13 amino acids. Trimming at V came to 5 bases and at J to 9 bases, leaving 2 bases not matched to a gene. The CDR3 sequence: CASSPGLAGEQFF. The CDR3 DNA sequence: TGTGCCAGCAGTCCGGGACTAGCGGGTGAGCAGTTCTTC.

This chain uses TRBV12-3 or TRBV12-4 with TRBJ2-5; D gene ambiguous. The CDR3 runs 11 residues. Between the trimmed V and J ends, which lost 3 bases and 5 bases, there was a span of 4 bases. The chain's CDR3 is CASSLRETQYF. CDR3 bases: TGTGCCAGCAGTTTGCGGGAGACCCAGTACTTC.

The rearrangement joins TRBV18 to TRBJ2-1, with D hard to call. Trimming pared 3 bases from V and 8 bases from J, leaving 14 bases between. The length of the CDR3 is 14 residues. From germline, CDR1 is KGHSH and CDR2 LQKENI. CDR3 loop: CASSPGFNRDEQFF. The DNA for the CDR3 is TGTGCCAGCTCACCCGGATTCAACCGGGATGAGCAGTTCTTC.

The chain uses TRBV19 and TRBJ2-2; possibly TRBD1 for D (6 bases). Per the germline V gene, CDR1 is LNHDA and CDR2 is SQIVND (reference sequence). This CDR3 contains 14 residues. Deletions cut 9 bases from V and 1 base from J, with 12 bases between. The CDR3 bases are TGTGCCAGCAACAGGGACCAGAACACCGGGGAGCTGTTTTTT. It translates to CASNRDQNTGELFF. Based on the CDR3 plus reference TRBV19 and TRBJ2-2, the full variable domain is DGGITQSPKYLFRKEGQNVTLSCEQNLNHDAMYWYRQDPGQGLRLIYYSQIVNDFQKGDIAEGYSVSREKKESFPLTVTSAQKNPTAFYLCASNRDQNTGELFFGEGSRLTVL.

V and J are TRBV10-3 and TRBJ2-1; 12 bases fit TRBD2. Looked up from germline, CDR1 is ENHRY and CDR2 is SYGVKD. V lost 4 bases, J lost 7 bases, and 14 bases stayed unmatched. The CDR3 length is 18 residues. The CDR3 bases are TGTGCCATCAGTGGGAGGGGGGGAACTAGCGGGAGGTCGAATGAGCAGTTCTTC. Translated: CAISGRGGTSGRSNEQFF.

The CDR3 here is CASSLLGRATEAFF. The CDR3 DNA sequence: TGTGCCAGCAGTTTACTGGGGAGGGCCACTGAAGCTTTCTTT. The genes are TRBV28 and TRBJ1-1; D unclear. This CDR3 contains 14 residues. Germline V gives CDR1 MDHEN, CDR2 SYDVKM. Trimming shortened V by 2 bases and J by 4 bases, and 11 bases separated the two germline ends.

This rearrangement joins TRBV6-5 to TRBJ2-7; 10 bases are shared with TRBD1. There are 14 residues in the CDR3. Germline CDR1 and CDR2: MNHEY and SVGAGI. V shed 6 bases and J 2 bases; nucleotides not matched to a gene: 4. The CDR3 here is CASSRTGGTYEQYF. The CDR3 region has the DNA TGTGCCAGCAGCCGGACAGGGGGGACCTACGAGCAGTACTTC.

The V gene is TRBV11-2, the J gene TRBJ2-1; TRBD1 matches 8 bases. The CDR3 spans 14 residues. Germline V CDR1 and CDR2: SGHAT, FQNNGV. V shed 2 bases and J 8 bases; nucleotides not matched to a gene: 5. CDR3: CASSLPRGPDEQFF. DNA for the CDR3: TGTGCCAGCAGCTTACCCAGGGGGCCGGATGAGCAGTTCTTC.

This chain uses TRBV28 with TRBJ2-1; tentative D call: TRBD2 (5 bases). The V and J ends lost 4 bases and 9 bases respectively, with 10 bases between them. From germline, CDR1 is MDHEN and CDR2 SYDVKM. The CDR3 sequence is 12 residues long. The CDR3, as DNA: TGTGCCAGCAGTTCAGGACTGACTGAGCAGTTCTTC. It yields the protein CASSSGLTEQFF.

This chain connects TRBV12-5 to TRBJ2-3; D is unclear. Germline CDR1 is LGHNT and CDR2 is FRNRAP. There are 18 residues in the CDR3. Trimming cost V 0 bases and J 0 bases, with 16 bases left between them. The CDR3 reads CASGLVRDGDLSTDTQYF. CDR3 nucleotide sequence: TGTGCTAGTGGTTTGGTAAGAGACGGAGACCTTAGCACAGATACGCAGTATTTT.

Remarks on this clone: Sequence at one end of the junction differs from germline and may be a read error. The chain joins TRBV28 to TRBJ2-7; no reliable D call. Looked up from germline, CDR1 is MDHEN and CDR2 is SYDVKM. This CDR3 spans 13 amino acids. Here the CDR3 reads CASSLQARREFDF. The CDR3 bases are TGTGCCAGCAGTTTACAGGCCCGCCGAGAATTCGACTTC.

The rearrangement uses TRBV11-2 and TRBJ2-5, with 10 bases that match TRBD1. Looked up from germline, CDR1 is SGHAT and CDR2 is FQNNGV. V was clipped by 5 bases and J by 4 bases; unmatched bases: 10. The CDR3 is made up of 16 amino acids. CDR3: CASSLRQGASRETQYF. CDR3 in DNA: TGTGCCAGCAGCCTCAGACAGGGGGCGAGTAGAGAGACCCAGTACTTC.